This TCR beta chain was documented in a study of control samples from healthy donors and cancer patients. V lost 1 base and J lost 10, with 5 bases in between. CDR3 length: 11 amino acids. CDR1 is LNHDA and CDR2 is SQIVND in the germline V gene (reference sequence). The assay was immunoSEQ multiplex PCR, and TCRdb's table has in-frame clones only and misses some. The repertoire holds about 98,000 clones, with roughly four fifths as singletons. V is TRBV19 and J is TRBJ2-1; D is uncertain. This sequence was found in a man aged 60 to 75 in good health. Input material: blood. CDR3 in amino acids: CASSIAGEQFF. CDR3 DNA: TGTGCCAGTAGTATAGCCGGCGAGCAGTTCTTC.